These 24 T cell receptor beta chains were all obtained from the same sample, sequenced in a study of T cells in Graves' hyperthyroidism and ophthalmopathy. What was amplified from RNA transcripts were TCR beta CDR3 regions. An initial round of RT-PCR targeting the TCR CDR3 relied on the HTBI primer set. TCRdb analysed the multiplex PCR reads with MiXCR anew, one entry per CDR3 protein. This table has about 740,000 distinct CDR3 sequences, roughly 15% appearing once. The specimen was blood. The receptors originated from a woman aged 18-29 years with Graves' hyperthyroidism.

This clonotype was found many times. CDR3 region: CASRDNTDTQYF. Here the CDR3 DNA reads TGCGCCAGCAGGGACAACACAGATACGCAGTATTTT. The chain joins TRBV10-2 to TRBJ2-3; D is perhaps TRBD1 (5 bases). Trimming took 6 bases from V and 2 from J, leaving 6 bases between them. Germline loops: CDR1 WSHSY, CDR2 SAAADI. This CDR3 has 12 residues.

Ten or more counts support this clonotype. The rearrangement joins TRBV3-1 to TRBJ1-1; no definite D call. The CDR3 length is 13 residues. The germline V gene encodes CDR1 LGHDT and CDR2 YNNKEL (reference sequence). The germline V and J ends were trimmed by 1 base and 11 bases, with 14 bases remaining between them. The CDR3 nucleotides read TGTGCCAGCAGCCAAGGATTGATCCTTCCGGCTTTCTTT. Translation: CASSQGLILPAFF.

Many counts were recorded for this clonotype. V is TRBV20-1 and J is TRBJ2-5; D remains unclear. V lost 3 bases and J lost 4, with 3 bases in between. The germline V gene encodes CDR1 DFQATT and CDR2 SNEGSKA (reference sequence). The CDR3 runs 10 residues. The CDR3 sequence: CSARRETQYF. For the CDR3, the DNA is TGCAGTGCTAGGAGAGAGACCCAGTACTTC.

This clonotype was observed many times. V and J are TRBV30 and TRBJ1-5; D unclear. The CDR3 length is 14 residues. V was pared by 0 bases and J by 3 bases, with 9 bases between. In germline, CDR1 is GTSNPN, CDR2 SVGIG (reference sequence). CDR3 nucleotide sequence: TGTGCCTGGAGTGTATGGCAGATCAATCAGCCCCAGCATTTT. Its translation is CAWSVWQINQPQHF.

This clonotype was counted many times. The rearrangement links TRBV12-3 or TRBV12-4 to TRBJ2-1; 13 bases are shared with TRBD2. This CDR3 has 16 residues. Trimming took 0 bases from V and 8 from J; bases not matched to a gene: 4. CDR3 sequence (DNA): TGTGCCAGCAGTTTAGCGGAGACTAGCGGGAGGTATGAGCAGTTCTTC. This gives the protein CASSLAETSGRYEQFF.

This clonotype was picked up many times. The chain employs TRBV7-9 and TRBJ2-7, with 9 bases identical to TRBD2. V gave up 0 bases and J gave up 3 bases; unmatched junction bases: 3. Germline CDR1 and CDR2: SEHNR and FQNEAQ (reference sequence). The CDR3 loop spans 15 amino acids. The CDR3 sequence: CASSLAASGNYEQYF. CDR3 bases: TGTGCCAGCAGCTTAGCGGCTAGCGGGAACTACGAGCAGTACTTC.

This clonotype appeared many times. This sequence joins TRBV7-3 and TRBJ2-3; D is undetermined. The V end lost 5 bases, the J end lost 1 base, and 13 bases lay between the germline ends. CDR3 size: 15 residues. Germline loops: CDR1 SGHTA, CDR2 FQGTGA. The CDR3 loop reads CASSPQPLGTDTQYF. Written as DNA, the CDR3 is TGTGCCAGCAGCCCCCAACCCCTGGGCACAGATACGCAGTATTTT. Filled out from reference TRBV7-3 and TRBJ2-3, the complete variable domain reads GAGVSQTPSNKVTEKGKYVELRCDPISGHTALYWYRQSLGQGPEFLIYFQGTGAADDSGLPNDRFFAVRPEGSVSTLKIQRTERGDSAVYLCASSPQPLGTDTQYFGPGTRLTVL.

This clonotype was observed at least ten times. One end of the junction fails to match germline, which may point to a read error. The chain recombines TRBV27 with TRBJ2-7; 8 nucleotides agree with TRBD2. The germline CDR1 and CDR2 sequences are MNHEY and SMNVEV (reference sequence). CDR3 size: 14 residues. The CDR3 DNA reads as TGTGCCAGCAGCTTATCGAGCGGGGGCTACGAGCAGTACTTC. Its translation: CASSLSSGGYEQYF.

This clonotype was seen repeatedly, ten times or more. The V and J genes are TRBV3-1 and TRBJ2-7; D is uncertain. Looked up from germline, CDR1 is LGHDT and CDR2 is YNNKEL (reference sequence). With 1 base removed from V and 7 bases from J, the gap between germline ends came to 5 bases. This CDR3 is built from 11 residues. In DNA form, the CDR3 reads TGTGCCAGCAGCCAAGGTGAAGAGCAGTACTTC. It yields the protein CASSQGEEQYF.

A few counts support this clonotype. The rearrangement uses TRBV2 and TRBJ2-7; no clear D gene. Germline assignment: CDR1 SNHLY and CDR2 FYNNEI. The CDR3 is 13 amino acids. V was pared by 11 bases and J by 3 bases, with 17 bases between. CDR3 in DNA: TGTGCCCTGGCTTCGGGTTCCAGCTACGAGCAGTACTTC. Residues: CALASGSSYEQYF.

The chain employs TRBV20-1 and TRBJ2-7; D not resolved. Trimming took 0 bases from V and 6 from J, leaving 12 bases between them. The CDR3 has 13 residues. Germline assignment: CDR1 DFQATT and CDR2 SNEGSKA (reference sequence). The CDR3 DNA is TGCAGTGCTAGAGATCAAGGTTTTGGCGAGCAGTACTTC. It encodes CSARDQGFGEQYF.

J is TRBJ2-7 and V is TRBV10-3; 11 bases line up with TRBD2. Looked up from germline, CDR1 is ENHRY and CDR2 is SYGVKD. This CDR3 contains 14 residues. The trim removed 10 bases at V and 6 bases at J, leaving 11 bases unmatched. CDR3 residues: CATQGTSGGLEQYF. DNA for the CDR3: TGTGCCACCCAGGGGACTAGCGGCGGGCTCGAGCAGTACTTC.

This clonotype was counted between two and nine times. This chain uses TRBV15 with TRBJ2-1; 8 nucleotides line up with TRBD2. Trimming at V came to 0 bases and at J to 9 bases, leaving 10 bases not matched to a gene. Per germline, CDR1 LNHNV and CDR2 YYDKDF (reference sequence). CDR3 size: 16 residues. The DNA of the CDR3 is TGTGCCACCAGCAGAGATAGGGGACTAGATAAGGGTGAGCAGTTCTTC. Residues: CATSRDRGLDKGEQFF.

The genes are TRBV15 and TRBJ2-4; 10 positions match TRBD2. CDR3 length equals 15 residues. V shed 3 bases and J 8 bases; nucleotides not matched to a gene: 7. The germline CDR1 and CDR2 sequences are LNHNV and YYDKDF (reference sequence). CDR3 coding DNA: TGTGCCACCAGCAGCACTAGCGGGAATTGGGACATTCAGTACTTC. This codes for CATSSTSGNWDIQYF.

This clonotype was seen at least ten times. CDR3 region: CASSRAQQETQYF. CDR3 coding DNA: TGTGCCAGCTCACGAGCACAGCAAGAGACCCAGTACTTC. The V gene is TRBV18, the J gene TRBJ2-5, with no clear D. Trimming removed 4 bases at V and 2 bases at J, with 8 bases between. The germline gives CDR1 KGHSH, CDR2 LQKENI. CDR3 length: 13 amino acids.

This clonotype was seen a handful of times. The V and J genes are TRBV29-1 and TRBJ1-4; D is perhaps TRBD1 (6 bases). Trimming stripped 2 bases from V and 5 bases from J, with 6 bases between. Germline V gene lookup returns CDR1 SQVTM and CDR2 ANQGSEA. This CDR3 contains 12 residues. This CDR3 is CSVETGNEKLFF. CDR3 nucleotides: TGCAGCGTTGAAACAGGGAATGAAAAACTGTTTTTT.

The chain combines TRBV18 with TRBJ1-5; maybe TRBD1 (5 bases). The CDR3 is 14 amino acids. V was clipped by 5 bases and J by 3 bases, with 11 bases between them. CDR1 KGHSH and CDR2 LQKENI come from the germline V gene. CDR3 protein: CASSNQGNNQPQHF. CDR3 bases: TGTGCCAGCTCAAACCAGGGAAACAATCAGCCCCAGCATTTT.

This clonotype came up a few times. V and J are TRBV6-2 or TRBV6-3 and TRBJ2-1, with 12 bases matching TRBD2. The J segment lost 3 bases and the V segment lost 6 bases, leaving 6 bases of the junction unmatched. The CDR3 contains 16 residues. Germline V gives CDR1 MNHEY, CDR2 SVGEGT. The CDR3 protein is CASRSGLAGVYNEQFF. CDR3 coding DNA: TGTGCCAGCAGATCGGGACTAGCGGGCGTCTACAATGAGCAGTTCTTC.

The chain uses TRBV7-9 and TRBJ1-1; tentative D call: TRBD1 (5 bases). Germline V lookup: CDR1 SEHNR, CDR2 FQNEAQ (reference sequence). V shed 1 base and J shed 4 bases, with 7 bases lying between them. CDR3 length equals 13 residues. Here the CDR3 reads CASSLVGVTEAFF. For the CDR3, the DNA is TGTGCCAGCAGCTTAGTGGGGGTCACTGAAGCTTTCTTT.

Ten or more counts support this clonotype. The chain couples TRBV30 to TRBJ2-3; 9 positions match TRBD1. CDR1 and CDR2 (germline): GTSNPN, SVGIG (reference sequence). The CDR3 is 16 residues long. V shed 2 bases, J shed 3 bases, and the junction held 9 bases outside the gene matches. The CDR3 protein is CAWSSRTGAPTDTQYF. The CDR3 coding sequence is TGTGCCTGGAGTTCCCGGACAGGGGCGCCTACAGATACGCAGTATTTT.

The gene calls are TRBV7-3 and TRBJ2-3; 8 bases match TRBD2. Trimming at V came to 2 bases and at J to 6 bases, leaving 7 bases not matched to a gene. Per the germline V gene, CDR1 is SGHTA and CDR2 is FQGTGA. There are 15 residues in the CDR3. CDR3 sequence reads: CASSLGGLDFDTQYF. The CDR3 DNA reads TGTGCCAGCAGCTTAGGGGGACTAGACTTCGATACGCAGTATTTT.

This clonotype was detected only a few times. The chain uses TRBV4-2 and TRBJ2-1, with TRBD2 as a possible D gene (5 bases). Germline V gene lookup returns CDR1 LGHNA and CDR2 YNFKEQ. V was cut by 5 bases and J by 0 bases, with 17 bases left in between. The CDR3 sequence is 17 residues long. CDR3 in amino acids: CASSVLISGSSYNEQFF. In DNA, the CDR3 is TGTGCCAGCAGCGTACTCATCAGCGGAAGCTCCTACAATGAGCAGTTCTTC.

This clonotype came up once. The V gene is TRBV7-2, the J gene TRBJ2-5, with no clear D. Trimming took off 3 bases at V and 5 bases at J, with 10 bases between the two ends. Germline V gene sequence: CDR1 SGHTA, CDR2 FQGNSA. The CDR3 has 13 amino acids. The DNA for the CDR3 is TGTGCCAGCAGCTTCGGAGCAAGGGAGACCCAGTACTTC. This translates into CASSFGARETQYF.

This clonotype was counted a few times. The rearrangement uses TRBV28 and TRBJ2-2; 9 nucleotides match TRBD2. CDR3 length equals 16 residues. The V and J ends lost 4 bases and 3 bases, in that order; junction bases with no gene match: 6. The germline V gene has CDR1 MDHEN and CDR2 SYDVKM. CDR3 in DNA: TGTGCCAGCAGTTCCCCGGGACTAGCATACACCGGGGAGCTGTTTTTT. Its protein product is CASSSPGLAYTGELFF.